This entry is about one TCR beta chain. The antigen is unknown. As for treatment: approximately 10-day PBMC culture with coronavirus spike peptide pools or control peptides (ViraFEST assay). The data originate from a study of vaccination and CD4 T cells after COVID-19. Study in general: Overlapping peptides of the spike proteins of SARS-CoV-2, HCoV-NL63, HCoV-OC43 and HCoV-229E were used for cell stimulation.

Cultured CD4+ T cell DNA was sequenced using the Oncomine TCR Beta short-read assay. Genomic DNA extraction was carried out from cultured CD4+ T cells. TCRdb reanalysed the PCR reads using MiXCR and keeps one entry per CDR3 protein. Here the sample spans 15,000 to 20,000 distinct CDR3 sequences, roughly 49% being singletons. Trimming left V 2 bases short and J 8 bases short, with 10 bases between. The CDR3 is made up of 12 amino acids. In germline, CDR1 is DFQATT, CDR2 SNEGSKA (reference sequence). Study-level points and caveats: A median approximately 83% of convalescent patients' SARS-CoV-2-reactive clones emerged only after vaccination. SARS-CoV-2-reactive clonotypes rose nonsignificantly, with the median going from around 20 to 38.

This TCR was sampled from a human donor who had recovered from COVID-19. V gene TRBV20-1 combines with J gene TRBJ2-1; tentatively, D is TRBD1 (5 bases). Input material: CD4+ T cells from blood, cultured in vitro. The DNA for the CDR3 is TGCAGTGCTAGACAGGGTAGCCATGAGCAGTTCTTC. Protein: CSARQGSHEQFF.